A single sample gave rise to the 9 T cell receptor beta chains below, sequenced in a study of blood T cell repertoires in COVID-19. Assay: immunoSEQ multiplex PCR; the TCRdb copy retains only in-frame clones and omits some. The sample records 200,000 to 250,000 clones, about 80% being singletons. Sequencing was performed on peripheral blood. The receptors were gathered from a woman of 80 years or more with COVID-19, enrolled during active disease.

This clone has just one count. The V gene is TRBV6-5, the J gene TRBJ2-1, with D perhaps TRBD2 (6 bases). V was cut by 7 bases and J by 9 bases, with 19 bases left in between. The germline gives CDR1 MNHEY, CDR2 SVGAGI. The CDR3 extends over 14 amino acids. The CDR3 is CASIRGGAFGEQFF. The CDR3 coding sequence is TGTGCCAGCATACGGGGCGGGGCATTTGGTGAGCAGTTCTTC.

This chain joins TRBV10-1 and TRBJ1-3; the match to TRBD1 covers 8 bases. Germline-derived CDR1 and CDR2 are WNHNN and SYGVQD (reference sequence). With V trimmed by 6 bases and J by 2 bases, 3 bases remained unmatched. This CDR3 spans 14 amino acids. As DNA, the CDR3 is TGCGCCAGCAGCCAGACAGGGGCTGGAAACACCATATATTTT. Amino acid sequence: CASSQTGAGNTIYF.

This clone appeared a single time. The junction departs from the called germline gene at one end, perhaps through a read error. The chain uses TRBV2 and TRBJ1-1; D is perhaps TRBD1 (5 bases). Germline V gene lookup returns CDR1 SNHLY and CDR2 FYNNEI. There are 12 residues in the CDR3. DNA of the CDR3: TGTGCCAGCAGTGAAGGGTTGGGGCAGGGTTGGTTT. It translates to CASSEGLGQGWF.

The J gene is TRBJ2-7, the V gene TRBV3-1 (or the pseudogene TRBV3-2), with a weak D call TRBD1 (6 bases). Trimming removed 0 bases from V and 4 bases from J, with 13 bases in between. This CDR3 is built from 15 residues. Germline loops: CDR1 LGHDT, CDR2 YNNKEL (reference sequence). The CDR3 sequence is CASSQEYGQGYEQYF. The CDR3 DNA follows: TGTGCCAGCAGCCAAGAGTACGGCCAGGGGTACGAGCAGTACTTC.

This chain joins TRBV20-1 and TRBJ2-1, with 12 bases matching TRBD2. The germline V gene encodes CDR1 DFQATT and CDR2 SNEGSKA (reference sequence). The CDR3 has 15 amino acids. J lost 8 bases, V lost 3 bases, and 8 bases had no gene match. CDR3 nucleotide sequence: TGCAGTGCTAGTCCTACTAGCGGGGGGCCGTATGAGCAGTTCTTC. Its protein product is CSASPTSGGPYEQFF.

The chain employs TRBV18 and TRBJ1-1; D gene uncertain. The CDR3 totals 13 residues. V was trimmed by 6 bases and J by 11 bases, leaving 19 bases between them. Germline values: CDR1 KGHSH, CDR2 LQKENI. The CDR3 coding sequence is TGTGCCAGCTCGCTCTCCCTCCTTCTAGAGGCTTTCTTT. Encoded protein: CASSLSLLLEAFF.

DNA for the CDR3: TGTGCCAGCAGTCTGGACAGGGGAAGCATGAACACTGAAGCTTTCTTT. It yields the protein CASSLDRGSMNTEAFF. V usage is TRBV27 and J usage is TRBJ1-1; TRBD1 matches at 9 bases. Germline lookup yields CDR1 MNHEY and CDR2 SMNVEV (reference sequence). V lost 5 bases, J lost 0 bases, and 7 bases stayed unmatched. The CDR3 spans 16 residues.

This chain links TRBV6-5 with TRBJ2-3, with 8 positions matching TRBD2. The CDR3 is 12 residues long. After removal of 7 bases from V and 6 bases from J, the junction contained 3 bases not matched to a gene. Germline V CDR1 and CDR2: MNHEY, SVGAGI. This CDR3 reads CASISSGDTQYF. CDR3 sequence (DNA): TGTGCCAGCATATCTAGCGGGGATACGCAGTATTTT.

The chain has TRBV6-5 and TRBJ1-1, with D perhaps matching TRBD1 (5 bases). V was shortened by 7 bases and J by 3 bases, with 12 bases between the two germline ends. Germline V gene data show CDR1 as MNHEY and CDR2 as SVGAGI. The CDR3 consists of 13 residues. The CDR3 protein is CASKARADTEAFF. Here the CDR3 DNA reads TGTGCCAGCAAAGCCAGGGCGGACACTGAAGCTTTCTTT.